This T cell receptor beta chain was sequenced during a study of beta chain features in type 1 diabetes. Study context: Patients shared similar age, gender and cell yields with healthy donors. Study conclusions and caveats: Among patients with Type 1 diabetes, TCRB CDR3s were moderately but significantly shorter in every one of the four CD4+ subsets.

A note on this clone: Its antigen is unknown.

The authors reverse transcribed all of the isolated RNA, so sequencing captured expressed TCRB transcripts. Some clones are missing from TCRdb's copy, which holds only in-frame ones; the method was immunoSEQ multiplex PCR. The sample lists some 120,000 clones, around 16% occurring once. V lost 9 bases and J 0 bases, leaving 11 bases between the germline ends. Germline CDR1 and CDR2: MNHNY and SVGAGI (reference sequence). The CDR3 is 13 amino acids. The authors sorted CD4+ naive, central memory, regulatory and stem cell-like memory cells via CD45RO/CCR7/CD25/CD127/CD95/CD27. The clonotype was recovered from a man younger than 35 with type 1 diabetes. The V and J genes are TRBV6-6 and TRBJ2-5; unclear D gene. The material sequenced was central memory CD4+ T cells from blood. The chain's CDR3 is CASLVSNQETQYF. CDR3 DNA sequence: TGTGCCAGTCTTGTCAGTAACCAAGAGACCCAGTACTTC.